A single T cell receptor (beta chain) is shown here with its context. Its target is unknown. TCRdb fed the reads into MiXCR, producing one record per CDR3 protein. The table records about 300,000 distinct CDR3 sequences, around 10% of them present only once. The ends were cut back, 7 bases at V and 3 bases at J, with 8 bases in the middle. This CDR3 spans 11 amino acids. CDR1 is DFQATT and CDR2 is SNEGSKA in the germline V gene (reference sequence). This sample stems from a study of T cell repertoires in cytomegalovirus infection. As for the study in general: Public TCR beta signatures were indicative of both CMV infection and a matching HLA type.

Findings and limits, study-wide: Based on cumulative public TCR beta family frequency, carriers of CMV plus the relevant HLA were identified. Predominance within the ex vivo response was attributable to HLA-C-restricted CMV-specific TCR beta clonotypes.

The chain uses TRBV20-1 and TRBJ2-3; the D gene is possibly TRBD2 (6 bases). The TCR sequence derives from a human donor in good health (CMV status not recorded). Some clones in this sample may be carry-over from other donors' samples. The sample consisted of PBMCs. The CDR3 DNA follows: TGCAGTGTTGGGAGGACAGATACGCAGTATTTT. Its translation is CSVGRTDTQYF.